The 2 T cell receptor beta chains reported below all come from one sample, sequenced in a study of shared clonotypes between healthy human individuals. Repertoires were generated with immunoSEQ multiplex PCR, while TCRdb's copy carries only in-frame clones and drops some. The table shows around 1.6 million clones, with 98% occurring only once. Sequencing input: naive CD4+ T cells sorted from blood. The subset denotes: CD45RA+ positively selected. These receptors all come from a man aged 30 to 45 in good health.

J is TRBJ1-1 and V is TRBV10-2; D remains unclear. The CDR3 extends over 12 amino acids. The V end was cut by 2 bases, the J end by 1 base, with 2 bases between. Germline CDR1 is WSHSY and CDR2 is SAAADI. The CDR3 loop is CASSEGNTEAFF. Here the CDR3 DNA reads TGCGCCAGCAGTGAGGGGAACACTGAAGCTTTCTTT.

This chain connects TRBV5-1 to TRBJ2-7; 7 bases line up with TRBD2. Germline assignment: CDR1 SGHRS and CDR2 YFSETQ. The length of the CDR3 is 18 residues. V was pared by 1 base and J by 1 base, with 14 bases of the junction left unmatched. CDR3 residues: CASSLRLPTGEGSYEQYF. The CDR3 DNA sequence: TGCGCCAGCAGCTTGAGGCTTCCGACGGGGGAGGGTTCCTACGAGCAGTACTTC.